This T cell receptor beta chain was captured by sequencing in a study of shared clonotypes between healthy human individuals. Some 30,000 T cell genomes (about 0.2 ug DNA) went into each sorted-subset replicate. Assay used: immunoSEQ multiplex PCR; TCRdb lists only in-frame clones, some missing. The table has about a million clones, 60% to 85% seen once. Overall study findings and caveats: A handful of donors showed sharing of about 4.6% of naive CD4 clonotypes. When compared with the clonotypes that were shared by all four sorted-subset donors, the non-shared clonotypes turned out to have lower generation probabilities. On the whole, naive subsets had larger estimated richness than memory subsets had.

This clone was picked up a small number of times. What it binds is unknown. The germline V and J ends were trimmed by 4 bases and 7 bases, with 12 bases remaining between them. Per the germline V gene, CDR1 is SGHRS and CDR2 is YFSETQ. The length of the CDR3 is 12 residues. The sequence was collected from a man younger than 30 in good health. Some clones in this sample may be carry-over from other donors' samples. The J gene is TRBJ2-7, the V gene TRBV5-1; possibly TRBD1 for D (6 bases). Sequencing was done on a sample of memory CD4+ T cells from PBMCs. Regarding subset: CD45RA-negative fraction. The CDR3 DNA sequence: TGCGCCAGCAGCCCATCAGGGGTTGAGCAGTACTTC. As protein: CASSPSGVEQYF.